This record looks at one TCR beta chain sequence and its context. A read error may explain this, as a much larger clone is one base away. The sample is drawn from a study of blood T cell repertoires in COVID-19. Overall study context: Sample material is recorded as cDNA or gDNA derived from T cells, B-cell-depleted T cells, or PBMCs.

How the authors handled the data: Estimated nucleated cell counts came from reference gene primer amplification. Using immunoSEQ multiplex PCR, the repertoire was profiled, and TCRdb retains in-frame clones only, with some absent. V and J calls plus clone size are reproduced from that table; the DNA served to infer D and trimming. The data contain 350,000 or so clones, 80% to 90% of them singletons. The origin of this receptor is a woman in her thirties or forties with acute COVID-19. Sequenced input: PBMCs or T cells enriched from blood (not recorded which).

The CDR3 nucleotides are TGTGCCAGCAGCCTACACACCGGGGAGCTGTTTTTT. Translated, it gives CASSLHTGELFF. The chain carries TRBV7-3 and TRBJ2-2, with D unclear. CDR3 size: 12 residues. Germline V gene data show CDR1 as SGHTA and CDR2 as FQGTGA. The V end was cut by 5 bases, the J end by 3 bases, with 4 bases between.